The 5 T cell receptor beta chains below come from one sample, sequenced in a study of blood T cell repertoires in COVID-19. Clones were sequenced by immunoSEQ multiplex PCR, and TCRdb holds only the in-frame ones, with some missing. The sample carries approximately 110,000 clones, 80% to 90% recorded once. The sequenced sample was peripheral blood. Receptor source: a woman of 80 years or more with acute or convalescent COVID-19.

The V gene is TRBV7-6, the J gene TRBJ1-2; no definite D call. The V and J ends lost 0 bases and 6 bases respectively, with 23 bases between them. There are 18 residues in the CDR3. CDR1 and CDR2 (germline): SGHVS, FNYEAQ. CDR3 loop: CASSLAPVEGTGINGYTF. For the CDR3, the DNA is TGTGCCAGCAGCTTAGCGCCTGTCGAGGGAACGGGTATTAATGGCTACACCTTC. Full variable domain (outside the CDR3, taken from reference TRBV7-6 and TRBJ1-2): GAGVSQSPRYKVTKRGQDVALRCDPISGHVSLYWYRQALGQGPEFLTYFNYEAQQDKSGLPNDRFSAERPEGSISTLTIQRTEQRDSAMYRCASSLAPVEGTGINGYTFGSGTRLTVV.

The chain has TRBV6-6 and TRBJ1-4; 8 bases align to TRBD1. J was trimmed by 3 bases and V by 6 bases; bases with no gene match: 6. The CDR3 sequence is 15 residues long. CDR1 is MNHNY, CDR2 SVGAGI, per germline (reference sequence). The CDR3 is CASRFRGLANEKLFF. The CDR3 DNA sequence: TGTGCCAGCAGATTCAGGGGGCTAGCTAATGAAAAACTGTTTTTT.

The chain has TRBV4-1 and TRBJ1-1, with D perhaps TRBD1 (5 bases). Germline V gene lookup returns CDR1 MGHRA and CDR2 YSYEKL. Trimming cost V 1 base and J 3 bases, with 12 bases left between them. The CDR3 length is 15 residues. Written as DNA, the CDR3 is TGCGCCAGCAGCCAAGGGACTAGGGGTTACACTGAAGCTTTCTTT. It yields the protein CASSQGTRGYTEAFF.

The chain employs TRBV18 and TRBJ2-6; D gene unclear. The CDR3 contains 15 residues. Germline values: CDR1 KGHSH, CDR2 LQKENI. Between the trimmed V and J ends, which lost 3 bases and 1 base, there was a span of 7 bases. Written as DNA, the CDR3 is TGTGCCAGCTCACCGACACAGTCTGGGGCCAACGTCCTGACTTTC. Its translation: CASSPTQSGANVLTF.

The chain recombines TRBV30 with TRBJ1-2; 7 nucleotides agree with TRBD1. The CDR3 runs 15 residues. The V segment lost 3 bases and the J segment 4 bases; nucleotides outside the gene matches: 11. The germline CDR1 and CDR2 sequences are GTSNPN and SVGIG (reference sequence). The chain's CDR3 is CAWRRFRDSVYGYTF. In DNA, the CDR3 is TGTGCCTGGAGACGATTCCGGGACAGTGTCTATGGCTACACCTTC.